This T cell receptor (beta chain) was recovered during a study of T cells after yellow fever vaccination (dated by TCRdb to the late 2010s). About the full investigation: Libraries from fractions with low cell numbers were prepared with the SMART-Seq v4 Ultra Low Input RNA kit. To follow T-cell clones before and after primary and booster YFV17D yellow fever vaccination, bulk TCR alpha and beta repertoires were sequenced over time. Two healthy male donors, one aged 18 to 30 and one aged 30 to 40 years, were included in the cohort. Blood samples were taken at several timepoints before and after primary and secondary immunization, and bulk PBMC replicates and cell subsets were isolated. Results the study describes overall, beyond this receptor: FACS-sorted repertoires could contain abundant contaminating clonotypes from the bulk population, so computational filtering was required. The study included only a couple of donors, which limits how far the findings can be generalized. The secondary T-cell response was found to be weaker but faster than the primary response, with a peak reached on day 5 rather than on day 15. A small share of clonotypes occurred in both CD4 and CD8 compartments, likely arising from convergent recombination. After the booster, most clones that had expanded after primary vaccination were detected again (approximately 97% of CD4 and around 88% of CD8), suggesting broad maintenance of memory.

Data came from an Illumina NovaSeq 6000. TCR cDNA was made using 5'RACE template switching, a step that added a universal primer site and unique molecular identifiers. Priming for cDNA synthesis came from both the TCR alpha and TCR beta constant segments. Library amplification involved two PCR steps, and the second step added sample barcodes and sequencing adapters. Sequencing of libraries was performed on Illumina HiSeq 2500 (2x100 bp) or NovaSeq (2x150 bp). The paper's data handling went like this. Reads were demultiplexed and collapsed into UMI consensus sequences with MIGEC, and V(D)J alignment was performed with MiXCR. Using edgeR on replicate PBMC samples, clonotypes were called vaccine-responding if FDR was below 0.01 and the log2 fold change was above 5 up to day 15. Each bulk clonotype received a CD4 or CD8 identity based on whether the sequenced CD4 or CD8 repertoire contained that clonotype at higher abundance. The public reads were reprocessed in TCRdb via fastp at Q25 and MiXCR, keeping in-frame beta chains. Merged by CDR3 protein, the rows form single entries marked with the most common genes and DNA. For this entry, the V and J calls and clone size follow TCRdb and not the study's own pipeline. In this sample the table shows a few hundred thousand distinct CDR3 sequences, around 3.9% of which occur a single time. The top ten clones comprise approximately 24% of the sample.

The CDR3 starts with the cysteine, ends with the valine, and has 14 residues. The kept DNA is CDR3 alone, 42 bases in frame from the first base. The germline V gene (reference sequence) supplies CDR1 LNHDA and CDR2 SQIVND. V is shortened by 2 bases, J by 5 bases, and the region joining them spans 13 bases. The treatment or condition label of this sample denotes: live attenuated yellow fever vaccine strain. At each blood-draw timepoint, two biological replicates of bulk PBMCs were obtained. A standard Ficoll-Paque protocol was used to isolate PBMCs from peripheral blood. RNA was extracted with TriZol from bulk PBMCs, CD4 and CD8 fractions, and dextramer-positive and dextramer-negative fractions. About this clonotype: Its antigen remains undetermined. No base quality values were provided; no much bigger clone lies one nucleotide off.

The sequence derives from a man younger than 35 who received the YFV17D yellow fever vaccine. In this chain, TRBV19 is recombined with TRBJ2-7; the D gene is not confidently resolved. The sample consisted of PBMCs, taken 5 days after the yellow fever booster vaccination. The CDR3: CASSINGNMDEQYV. The nucleotide sequence reads as follows: TGTGCCAGTAGTATAAATGGGAATATGGACGAGCAGTACGTC.